Sequencing of this TCR beta chain was carried out in a study of post-analysis software for immune sequencing data. In the study overall: Courses of disease covered relapsing-remitting, secondary progressive and progressive-relapsing multiple sclerosis.

This clonotype came up a few times. Its antigen is unknown. V shed 3 bases and J shed 0 bases, with 13 bases lying between them. Germline V gene data show CDR1 as SGHRS and CDR2 as YFSETQ. This CDR3 region has 15 residues. Study conclusions and caveats: F-measure co-clustering was strong for batch-matched samples. For normalized Chao1 diversity, multiple sclerosis patients scored significantly lower than controls did. Among 4 or 5 TRBV segments more frequent in patients than controls were TRBV5-6, TRBV5-1 and TRBV20-1.

TCR beta libraries were prepared from cDNA with unique molecular identifiers. Between roughly 1 and 10 million T cells gave rise to some 450,000 cDNA molecules. TCRdb re-called the PCR reads with MiXCR, one entry per CDR3 protein. This sample yields approximately 660,000 distinct CDR3 sequences, of which approximately 59% are seen a single time; roughly 12% belongs to the top ten. Sequencing was carried out using blood. This chain joins TRBV5-1 and TRBJ2-7, with D perhaps assigned TRBD1 or TRBD2 (5 bases each). The sequence derives from a girl aged 2 to 9 with multiple sclerosis. CDR3 sequence: CASSWDPMASYEQYF. Here the CDR3 DNA reads TGCGCCAGCAGCTGGGACCCTATGGCCTCCTACGAGCAGTACTTC.